This paragraph reports one TCR beta chain. The antigen is not known. This record belongs to a study of T cell responses to AZD1222 COVID-19 vaccine. Findings and caveats of the study: The repertoires were collected only after the peak T cell response.

This CDR3 has 17 residues. Trimming left V 0 bases short and J 0 bases short, with 9 bases between. In germline, CDR1 is MNHEY, CDR2 SVGEGT. The data were produced by immunoSEQ multiplex PCR, yet TCRdb's version contains in-frame clones alone and is incomplete. This table has under 200,000 clones, 85% to 95% appearing once. The specimen comprised peripheral blood, sampled on day 0 of AZD1222 vaccination. This sequence joins TRBV6-2 or TRBV6-3 and TRBJ1-6; the D is unclear. This clonotype was obtained from an adult in good health. CDR3 sequence: CASSYSKESSYNSPLHF. CDR3 nucleotides: TGTGCCAGCAGTTACTCGAAGGAGAGCTCCTATAATTCACCCCTCCACTTT.